This T cell receptor (beta chain) was captured by sequencing in a study of identical twins. The authors used template switching to add a universal primer site and gave cDNA unique molecular identifiers. TCRdb re-called the 5' RACE reads through MiXCR, storing one row per CDR3 protein. The sample consists of 600,000 to 850,000 distinct CDR3 sequences, about 20% of them appearing once. The length of the CDR3 is 10 residues. Looked up from germline, CDR1 is SQVTM and CDR2 is ANQGSEA. V lost 3 bases to trimming and J lost 7 bases, with 4 bases between them. This clonotype has more than one count but fewer than ten. The same data also contributed to another study, on T cells expressing NK-cell markers. That investigation notes: Several of the donors carried dominant NKG2C+ clonotypes that took up 1.0-7.0% of their CD8+ T cells.

The chain uses TRBV29-1 and TRBJ2-1, with D hard to call. The sequenced material came from PBMCs. The sequence was obtained from a woman between 18 and 29 years old in good health. CDR3: CSVDLNEQFF. Here the CDR3 DNA reads TGCAGCGTTGACCTTAATGAGCAGTTCTTC.